This T cell receptor beta chain was sequenced during a study of OX40 agonist ivuxolimab in advanced cancers. Study summary: Clinicians treated patients with ivuxolimab, an agonistic anti-OX40 (CD134) antibody.

Study-level findings and limits: Expanded clones tended on average to be more numerous among CD8+ T cells than CD4+. Clonal expansion from baseline to week 6 occurred in both CD4+ and CD8+ T cells.

Concerning this clone: No antigen is known for it.

The data were produced by immunoSEQ multiplex PCR, yet TCRdb's version contains in-frame clones alone and is incomplete. The top ten hold 2% to 3% of the sample, which has 55,000 to 70,000 clones, around 84% seen once. Germline-derived CDR1 and CDR2 are MDHEN and SYDVKM. With 6 bases removed from V and 0 bases from J, the gap between germline ends came to 12 bases. CDR3 length: 15 amino acids. The sequencing here drew on CD4+ or CD8+ T cells sorted from blood, taken in a trial of the OX40 agonist ivuxolimab. V usage is TRBV28 and J usage is TRBJ1-5, with D unclear. This clonotype was sampled from an adult with an advanced solid tumor such as melanoma, head and neck, liver or kidney cancer. CDR3 nucleotides: TGTGCCAGCAGGACGTGGGGAGATAGCAATCAGCCCCAGCATTTT. This gives the protein CASRTWGDSNQPQHF.